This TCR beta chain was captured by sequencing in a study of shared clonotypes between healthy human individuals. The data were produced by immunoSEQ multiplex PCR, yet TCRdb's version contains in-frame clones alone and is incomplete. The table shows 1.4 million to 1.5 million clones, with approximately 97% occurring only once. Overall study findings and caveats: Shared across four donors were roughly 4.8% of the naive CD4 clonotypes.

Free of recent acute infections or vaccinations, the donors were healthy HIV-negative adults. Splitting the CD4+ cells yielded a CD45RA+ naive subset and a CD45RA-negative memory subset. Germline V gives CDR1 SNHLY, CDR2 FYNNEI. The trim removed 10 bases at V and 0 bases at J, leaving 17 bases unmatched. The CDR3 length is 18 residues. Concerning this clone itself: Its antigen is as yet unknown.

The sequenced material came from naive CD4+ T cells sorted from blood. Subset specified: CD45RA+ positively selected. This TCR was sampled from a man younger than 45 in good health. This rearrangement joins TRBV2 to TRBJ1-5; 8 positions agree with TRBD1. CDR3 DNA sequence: TGTGCCACCCCACATCTAACCGACAGGGGCGCTAGCAATCAGCCCCAGCATTTT. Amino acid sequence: CATPHLTDRGASNQPQHF.